This entry lists 4 T cell receptor beta chains sequenced from one sample in a study of beta chain features in type 1 diabetes (dated by TCRdb to 2017 to 2018). Results the study describes overall, beyond this receptor: In all four CD4+ subsets, TCRB CDR3 length was moderately but significantly shorter in type 1 diabetes patients.

The antigens these receptors bind are not known. Library method: the immunoSEQ multiplex PCR assay. The entire isolated RNA was reverse transcribed using the High Capacity cDNA Reverse Transcription Kit, and thus expressed TCRB transcripts were sequenced. TCRdb obtained this table from immuneACCESS and retained in-frame rearrangements with V and J assigned. These tables miss some clones; where compared with another copy, unresolved V genes account for less than half of the shortfall, and the remainder is unexplained. This sample comprises 300,000 to 450,000 clones, around 10% of them detected only once. The leading ten clones occupy over 0.45% of the sample. The specimen sequenced was central memory CD4+ T cells from blood. The receptors here all came from a man aged 25 to 40 with type 1 diabetes.

The table lists this clone with a few counts. The V gene is TRBV11-1, the J gene TRBJ2-5, with a tentative D call TRBD1 (6 bases). V was cut by 0 bases and J by 5 bases, with 16 bases left in between. This CDR3 has 16 amino acids. Looked up from germline, CDR1 is SGHAT and CDR2 is FQDESV (reference sequence). The CDR3 reads CASSLASWTAVETQYF. The CDR3 DNA is TGTGCCAGCAGCTTAGCTTCGTGGACAGCAGTGGAGACCCAGTACTTC.

This chain joins TRBV6-6 and TRBJ2-7, with no clear D. Trimming pared 4 bases from V and 6 bases from J, leaving 13 bases between. The CDR3 consists of 13 residues. Germline values: CDR1 MNHNY, CDR2 SVGAGI (reference sequence). The CDR3 nucleotides read TGTGCCAGCAGTTTAAATCAGCAGACCGAGCAGTACTTC. Translated, it gives CASSLNQQTEQYF.

This clone was found a few times. CDR3 region: CASSEGPGLNYGYTF. The CDR3 DNA reads as TGTGCCAGCAGTGAGGGCCCGGGCCTTAACTATGGCTACACCTTC. The chain links TRBV6-1 to TRBJ1-2; D is unclear. V was pared by 3 bases and J by 1 base, with 12 bases between. The germline V gene encodes CDR1 MNHNS and CDR2 SASEGT. The CDR3 sequence is 15 residues long.

This clone has more than one count but fewer than ten. This CDR3 is also generated by other DNA sequences in the sample. The rearrangement uses TRBV7-2 and TRBJ1-5; TRBD1 matches 8 bases. This CDR3 has 14 residues. Germline V CDR1 and CDR2: SGHTA, FQGNSA. The junction had 2 bases not matched to a gene; V was cut back by 5 bases and J by 2 bases. CDR3 sequence: CASSDRGRNQPQHF. Written as DNA, the CDR3 is TGTGCCAGCAGCGACAGGGGCCGCAATCAGCCCCAGCATTTT.